The text below deals with one T cell receptor beta chain. Clones were sequenced by immunoSEQ multiplex PCR, and TCRdb holds only the in-frame ones, with some missing. The data hold fewer than 50,000 clones, with more than 70% observed a single time. The entry originates in a study of PD-1 blockade in classical Hodgkin lymphoma. About the study: Administration of nivolumab to patients was at 3 mg/kg intravenously every 2 weeks.

Every single patient, without exception, relapsed after autologous stem cell transplantation, and brentuximab vedotin exposure varied. V lost 4 bases and J lost 2; bases outside the gene matches: 7. CDR1 and CDR2 from the germline V gene are SQVTM and ANQGSEA. This CDR3 is 15 amino acids long. The receptor's source is a human donor with classical Hodgkin lymphoma. The chain is built from TRBV29-1 and TRBJ2-1; TRBD2 aligns across 8 bases. The sample in question was peripheral blood mononuclear cells (PBMCs), obtained at baseline. The CDR3 sequence is CSVVSSGGPYNEQFF. In nucleotides, the CDR3 is TGCAGCGTTGTTTCGTCGGGAGGGCCCTACAATGAGCAGTTCTTC.